This TCR beta chain originates from a study of post-analysis software for immune sequencing data (dated by TCRdb to between 2015 and 2016). Regarding the complete study: Disease courses on record covered relapsing-remitting, secondary progressive and progressive-relapsing multiple sclerosis, though some patients had no subtype annotation. The patient repertoires were compared against about 10 previously published healthy control repertoires obtained from donors aged roughly 6 to 28 years. A subset of samples was prepared in parallel using single-end sample barcoding, then pooled and co-amplified after Illumina adapter ligation.

The library came from PCR. The instrument given in TCRdb is Illumina HiSeq 2500. To reduce PCR and sequencing biases, unique molecular identifiers were incorporated into the TCR beta cDNA libraries. Every 1 to 10 million input T cells yielded roughly 500,000 cDNA molecules, meaning each molecule approximated one T cell. The same protocol used for the earlier healthy control dataset was applied to prepare and sequence the patient libraries. Within a given batch, samples were prepared together, multiplexed and sequenced on the same HiSeq lane. The authors' analysis ran thus. MIGEC handled the raw barcoded reads, throwing out single-read molecular identifier groups before consensus assembly and CDR3 extraction. Clonotype tables were post-analysed with VDJtools, and diversity was normalized by down-sampling all datasets to the smallest sample size. In repertoire overlap clustering, CDR3 amino acid sequences, but not nucleotide sequences, were matched to correct batch-related cross-sample contamination. Clones were called with MiXCR by TCRdb after fastp trimmed the public reads at Q25, and only in-frame beta chains were retained. CDR3 protein sequences are deduplicated, and each keeps its most common genes and DNA. The V and J calls were not made by the authors but by TCRdb's processing. The sample yields roughly 650,000 distinct CDR3 sequences; approximately 59% were counted once. About 11% of the sample is taken by the ten largest.

The investigation overall reported the following: Strong co-clustering of samples prepared in the same batch was shown by direct clustering with F measure, prompting a batch-effect correction. The control group was slightly older than the multiple sclerosis patient group. Compared with controls, multiple sclerosis patients had significantly lower normalized Chao1 diversity, a finding suggesting substantial peripheral T-cell clonal expansion. Patients showed significantly higher frequencies than controls for five TRBV segments, among them TRBV5-6, TRBV5-1 and TRBV20-1.

With respect to this clonotype: Its antigen remains unidentified. No qualities accompany the bases; no much larger clone lies one base away.

TCR beta repertoires were profiled from peripheral blood of over 10 young patients with multiple sclerosis to demonstrate the VDJtools post-analysis software. The multiple sclerosis patients were children and adolescents ranging in age from about 6 to 17 years. Taken from cysteine to phenylalanine, the CDR3 has 14 residues. Only CDR3 DNA is held: 42 bases, read in frame from base 1. V loses 0 bases at its end and J loses 1 base; junction bases beyond the gene matches: 1. CDR1 and CDR2, looked up from the germline V gene, are SQVTM and ANQGSEA. This TCR was recovered from a girl aged 2 to 9 with multiple sclerosis. The sample comprised blood. This receptor chain uses TRBV29-1 and TRBJ2-5, with 8 bases aligning to TRBD1. The CDR3 reads CSVEDQGAQETQYF. The DNA sequence is TGCAGCGTTGAAGATCAGGGGGCCCAAGAGACCCAGTACTTC.